Sequencing of this T cell receptor (beta chain) was carried out in a study of T cells in Graves' hyperthyroidism and ophthalmopathy. Whole-study results and caveats: Within blood appeared most thyroid clonotypes that had expanded above 0.001.

This clonotype was found a few times. The target antigen is unknown. Amplification of TCR beta CDR3 regions used RNA as the template. HTBI primers drove first-round RT-PCR of the TCR CDR3. TCRdb independently ran MiXCR on the multiplex PCR reads; one entry per CDR3 protein. The table records fewer than 650,000 distinct CDR3 sequences, 46% of them present only once. Clinical symptoms, serum thyroxine and TRAb, thyroid ultrasound and orbital computed tomography together formed the diagnostic basis. The sequenced material came from peripheral blood or thyroid tissue (not recorded which). This clonotype was obtained from an adult woman with Graves' disease, either hyperthyroidism or ophthalmopathy (not recorded which).

The chain's CDR3 is CASSSPLGTSGQETQYF. CDR3 DNA sequence: TGTGCCAGCAGTTCCCCCCTGGGGACTTCGGGGCAAGAGACCCAGTACTTC. The chain employs TRBV12-3 or TRBV12-4 and TRBJ2-5; tentatively, D is TRBD2 (6 bases). There are 17 residues in the CDR3. V lost 4 bases and J 2 bases, leaving 20 bases between the germline ends.